This record covers a single T cell receptor beta chain. Its antigen is still unknown. This specimen belongs to a study of shared clonotypes between healthy human individuals. Background on the study: Each donor's CD8 memory used one plate, CD8 naive two, each CD4 subset three. Study-level results: Clonotype sharing across donors was expected to vary with sequencing depth. Relative to clonotypes present in all four donors, those not shared had lower generation probabilities.

In the authors' methods: ImmunoSEQ supplied junction-only sequences lacking quality scores, so filtering was different. Only in-frame clones appear in the TCRdb table, and some are missing; sequencing was by immunoSEQ multiplex PCR. Clone size and V and J calls were adopted from that table, with D and trimming inferred from the DNA. The sample shows hundreds of thousands of clones, approximately 95% of them seen only once. Naive CD8 cells lacked CD45RO and underwent positive selection for CCR7, leaving out terminally differentiated effector memory CD45RA+ cells. Deletions cut 3 bases from V and 5 bases from J, with 19 bases between. The CDR3 extends over 15 amino acids. In germline, CDR1 is GTSNPN, CDR2 SVGIG (reference sequence).

The sample taken for sequencing was naive CD8+ T cells sorted from blood. The chain links TRBV30 to TRBJ2-5; the D gene could be TRBD1 or TRBD2 (5 bases each). The sequence came from a woman aged 30 to 39 in good health. CDR3 DNA sequence: TGTGCCTGGAGAGGGTTGGGGGTCGGGTCGGAGACCCAGTACTTC. It encodes CAWRGLGVGSETQYF.